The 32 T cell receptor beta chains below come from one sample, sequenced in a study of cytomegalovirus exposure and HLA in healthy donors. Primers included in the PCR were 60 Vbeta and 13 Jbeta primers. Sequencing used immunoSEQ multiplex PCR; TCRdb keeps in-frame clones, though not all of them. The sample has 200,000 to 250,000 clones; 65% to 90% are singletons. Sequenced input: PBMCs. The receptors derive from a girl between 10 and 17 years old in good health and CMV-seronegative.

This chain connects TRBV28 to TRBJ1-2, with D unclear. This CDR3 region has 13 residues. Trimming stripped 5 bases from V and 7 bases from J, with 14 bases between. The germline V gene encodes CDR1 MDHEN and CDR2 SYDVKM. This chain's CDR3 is CASSGRPEGGYTF. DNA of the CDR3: TGTGCCAGCAGTGGACGCCCGGAGGGTGGCTACACCTTC.

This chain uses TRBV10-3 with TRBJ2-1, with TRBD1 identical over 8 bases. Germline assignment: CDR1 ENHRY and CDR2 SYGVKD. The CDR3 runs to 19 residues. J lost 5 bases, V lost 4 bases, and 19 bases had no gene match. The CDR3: CAISVRTGTSPNLNNEQFF. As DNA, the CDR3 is TGTGCCATCAGTGTAAGGACAGGGACCAGCCCGAACCTTAACAATGAGCAGTTCTTC.

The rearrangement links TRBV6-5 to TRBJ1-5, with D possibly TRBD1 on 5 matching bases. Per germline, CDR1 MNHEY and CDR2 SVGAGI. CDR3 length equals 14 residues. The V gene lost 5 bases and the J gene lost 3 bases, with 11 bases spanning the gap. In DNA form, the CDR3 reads TGTGCCAGCAGTCAGGGCCCACTCAATCAGCCCCAGCATTTT. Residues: CASSQGPLNQPQHF.

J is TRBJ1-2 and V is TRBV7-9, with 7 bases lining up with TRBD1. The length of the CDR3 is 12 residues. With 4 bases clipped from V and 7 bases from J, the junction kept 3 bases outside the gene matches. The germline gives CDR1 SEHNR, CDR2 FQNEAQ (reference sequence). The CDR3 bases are TGTGCCAGCAGCTACGACAGGGTTGGCTACACCTTC. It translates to CASSYDRVGYTF.

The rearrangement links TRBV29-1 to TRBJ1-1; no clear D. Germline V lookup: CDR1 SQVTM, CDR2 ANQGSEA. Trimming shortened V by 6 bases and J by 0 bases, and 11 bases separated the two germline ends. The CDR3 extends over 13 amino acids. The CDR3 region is CSVRWPLNTEAFF. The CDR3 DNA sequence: TGCAGCGTCAGGTGGCCGCTGAACACTGAAGCTTTCTTT.

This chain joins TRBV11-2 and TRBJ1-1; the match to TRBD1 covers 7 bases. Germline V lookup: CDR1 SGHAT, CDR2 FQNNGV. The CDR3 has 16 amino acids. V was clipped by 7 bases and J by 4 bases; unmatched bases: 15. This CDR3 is CASIAPLYRGGTEAFF. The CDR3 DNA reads TGTGCCAGCATCGCCCCTCTATACAGGGGTGGCACTGAAGCTTTCTTT.

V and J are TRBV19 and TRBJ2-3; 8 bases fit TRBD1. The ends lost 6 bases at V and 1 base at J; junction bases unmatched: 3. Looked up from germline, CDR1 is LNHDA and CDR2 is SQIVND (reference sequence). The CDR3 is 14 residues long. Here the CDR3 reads CASRGQGGTDTQYF. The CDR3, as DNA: TGTGCCAGTAGAGGACAGGGTGGCACAGATACGCAGTATTTT.

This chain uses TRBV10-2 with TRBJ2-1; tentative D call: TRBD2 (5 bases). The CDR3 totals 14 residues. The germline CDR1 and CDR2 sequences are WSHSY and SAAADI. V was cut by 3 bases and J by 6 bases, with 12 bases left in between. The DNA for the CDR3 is TGCGCCAGCAGTGACGACGGACTGGCCAATGAGCAGTTCTTC. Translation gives CASSDDGLANEQFF.

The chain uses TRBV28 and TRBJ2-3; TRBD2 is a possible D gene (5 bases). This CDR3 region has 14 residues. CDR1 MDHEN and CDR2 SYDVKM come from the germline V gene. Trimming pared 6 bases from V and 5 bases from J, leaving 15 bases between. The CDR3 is CASSPWRVQDTQYF. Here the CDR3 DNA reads TGTGCCAGCAGCCCCTGGCGGGTCCAAGATACGCAGTATTTT.

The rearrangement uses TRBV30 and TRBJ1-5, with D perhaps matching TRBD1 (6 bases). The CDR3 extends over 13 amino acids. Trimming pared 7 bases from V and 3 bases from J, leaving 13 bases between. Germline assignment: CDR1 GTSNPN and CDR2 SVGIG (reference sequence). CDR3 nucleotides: TGTGCCTTGTCCACAGGGACCAATCAGCCCCAGCATTTT. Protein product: CALSTGTNQPQHF.

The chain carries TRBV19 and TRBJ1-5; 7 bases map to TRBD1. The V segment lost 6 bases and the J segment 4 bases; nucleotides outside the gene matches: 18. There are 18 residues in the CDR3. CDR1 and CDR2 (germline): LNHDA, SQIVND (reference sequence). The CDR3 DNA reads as TGTGCCAGTAGGGGATCCGGGACAGTCTCAATTCCAAATCAGCCCCAGCATTTT. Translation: CASRGSGTVSIPNQPQHF.

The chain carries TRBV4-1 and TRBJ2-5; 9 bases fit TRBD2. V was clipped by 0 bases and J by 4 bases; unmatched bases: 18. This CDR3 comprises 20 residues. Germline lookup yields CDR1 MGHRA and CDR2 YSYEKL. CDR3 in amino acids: CASSQDWAGGPLTKRETQYF. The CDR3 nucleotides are TGCGCCAGCAGCCAAGATTGGGCGGGGGGGCCTTTAACGAAAAGAGAGACCCAGTACTTC.

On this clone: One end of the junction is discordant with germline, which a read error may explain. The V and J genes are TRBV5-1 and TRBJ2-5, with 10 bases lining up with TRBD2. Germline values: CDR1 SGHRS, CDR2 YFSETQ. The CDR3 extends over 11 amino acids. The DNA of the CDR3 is TGCGCCAGCAGCTTAGGACTAGCGGAACACTTC. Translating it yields CASSLGLAEHF.

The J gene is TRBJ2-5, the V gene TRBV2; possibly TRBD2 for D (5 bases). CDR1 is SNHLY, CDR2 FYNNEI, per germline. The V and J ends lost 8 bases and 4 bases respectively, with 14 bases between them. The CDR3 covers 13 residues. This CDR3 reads CASLPSIRETQYF. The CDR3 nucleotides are TGTGCCAGCCTACCTAGCATAAGAGAGACCCAGTACTTC.

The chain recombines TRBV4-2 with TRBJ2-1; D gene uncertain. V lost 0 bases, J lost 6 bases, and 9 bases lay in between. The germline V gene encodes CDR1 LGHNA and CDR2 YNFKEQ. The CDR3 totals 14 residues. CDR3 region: CASSQEEVANEQFF. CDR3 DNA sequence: TGTGCCAGCAGCCAAGAAGAGGTAGCCAATGAGCAGTTCTTC.

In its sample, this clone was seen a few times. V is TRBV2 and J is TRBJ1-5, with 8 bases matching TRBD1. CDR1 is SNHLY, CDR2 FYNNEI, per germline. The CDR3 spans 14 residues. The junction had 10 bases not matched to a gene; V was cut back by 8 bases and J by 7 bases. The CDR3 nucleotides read TGTGCCAGCGGGGGCGACAGGGGCGTCCAGCCCCAGCATTTT. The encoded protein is CASGGDRGVQPQHF.

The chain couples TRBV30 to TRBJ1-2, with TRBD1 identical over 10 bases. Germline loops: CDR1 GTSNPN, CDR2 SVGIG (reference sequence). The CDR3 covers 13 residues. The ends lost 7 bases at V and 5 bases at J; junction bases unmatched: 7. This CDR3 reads CASRQGAWYGYTF. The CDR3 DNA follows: TGTGCCTCCAGACAGGGGGCTTGGTATGGCTACACCTTC.

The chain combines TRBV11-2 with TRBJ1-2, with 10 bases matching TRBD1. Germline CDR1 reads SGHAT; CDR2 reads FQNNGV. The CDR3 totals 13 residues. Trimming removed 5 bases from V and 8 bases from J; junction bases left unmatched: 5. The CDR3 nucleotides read TGTGCCAGCAGCGCGGACAGGGGGTACGGCTACACCTTC. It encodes CASSADRGYGYTF.

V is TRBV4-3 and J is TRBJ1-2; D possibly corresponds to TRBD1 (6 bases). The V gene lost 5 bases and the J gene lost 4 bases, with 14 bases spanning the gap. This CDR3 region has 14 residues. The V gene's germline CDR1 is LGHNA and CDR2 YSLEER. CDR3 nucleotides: TGCGCCAGCAGCGAACAAAGAGGGGGCTATGGCTACACCTTC. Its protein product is CASSEQRGGYGYTF.

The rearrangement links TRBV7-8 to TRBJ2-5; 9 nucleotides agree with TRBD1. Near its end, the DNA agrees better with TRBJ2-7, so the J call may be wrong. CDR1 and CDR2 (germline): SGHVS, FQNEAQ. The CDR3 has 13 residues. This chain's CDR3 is CASSPDRGGEQYF. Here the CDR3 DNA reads TGTGCCAGCAGCCCTGACAGGGGGGGCGAGCAGTACTTC.

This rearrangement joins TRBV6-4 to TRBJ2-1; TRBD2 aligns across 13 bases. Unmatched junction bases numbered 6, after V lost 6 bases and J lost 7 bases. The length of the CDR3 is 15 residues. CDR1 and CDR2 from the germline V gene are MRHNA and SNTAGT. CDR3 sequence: CASSQLAGGANEQFF. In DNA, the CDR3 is TGTGCCAGCAGCCAACTAGCGGGGGGGGCTAATGAGCAGTTCTTC.

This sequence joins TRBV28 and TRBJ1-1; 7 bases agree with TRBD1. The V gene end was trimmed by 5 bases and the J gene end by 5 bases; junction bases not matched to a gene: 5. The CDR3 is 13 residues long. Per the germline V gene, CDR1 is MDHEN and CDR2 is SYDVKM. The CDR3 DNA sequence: TGTGCCAGCAGTGTTTACAGGGGTACTGAAGCTTTCTTT. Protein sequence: CASSVYRGTEAFF.

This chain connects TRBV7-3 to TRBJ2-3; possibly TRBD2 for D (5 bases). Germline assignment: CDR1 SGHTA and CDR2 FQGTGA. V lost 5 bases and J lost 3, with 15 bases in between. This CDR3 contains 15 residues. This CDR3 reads CASSPSPRVTDTQYF. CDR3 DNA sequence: TGTGCCAGCAGCCCATCCCCGAGGGTTACAGATACGCAGTATTTT.

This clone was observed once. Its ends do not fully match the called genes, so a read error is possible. The chain's CDR3 is CASSGQRDWIYERYF. The DNA of the CDR3 is TGTGCCAGCAGTGGCCAGCGGGATTGGATCTACGAGCGGTACTTC. The rearrangement joins TRBV6-1 to TRBJ2-7; 7 bases are shared with TRBD2. The CDR3 is 15 residues long. In germline, CDR1 is MNHNS, CDR2 SASEGT.

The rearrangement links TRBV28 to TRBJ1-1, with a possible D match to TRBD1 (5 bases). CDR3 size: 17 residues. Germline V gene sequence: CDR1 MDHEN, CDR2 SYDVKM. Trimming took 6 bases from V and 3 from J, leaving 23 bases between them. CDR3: CASRGGPTVGLDTEAFF. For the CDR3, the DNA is TGTGCCAGCAGGGGGGGACCGACAGTGGGATTGGACACTGAAGCTTTCTTT.

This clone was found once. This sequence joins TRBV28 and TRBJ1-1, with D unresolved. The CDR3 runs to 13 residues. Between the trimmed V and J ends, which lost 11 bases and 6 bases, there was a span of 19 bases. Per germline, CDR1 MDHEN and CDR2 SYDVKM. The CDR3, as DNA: TGTGCCGTCACCCATGGGGATAGCGCTGAAGCTTTCTTT. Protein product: CAVTHGDSAEAFF.

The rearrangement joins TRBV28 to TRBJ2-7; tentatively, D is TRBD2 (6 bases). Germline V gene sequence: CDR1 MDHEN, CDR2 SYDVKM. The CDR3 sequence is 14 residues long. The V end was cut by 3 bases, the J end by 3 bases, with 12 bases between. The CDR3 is CASSFIGGVYEQYF. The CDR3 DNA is TGTGCCAGCAGTTTCATCGGGGGAGTCTACGAGCAGTACTTC.

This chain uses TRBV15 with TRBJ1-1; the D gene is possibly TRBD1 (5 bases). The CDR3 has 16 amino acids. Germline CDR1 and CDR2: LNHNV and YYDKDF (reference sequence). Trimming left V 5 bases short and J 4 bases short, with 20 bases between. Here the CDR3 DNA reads TGTGCCACCAGCTCTGGAGGGACCCTCGGGGGCACTGAAGCTTTCTTT. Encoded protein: CATSSGGTLGGTEAFF.

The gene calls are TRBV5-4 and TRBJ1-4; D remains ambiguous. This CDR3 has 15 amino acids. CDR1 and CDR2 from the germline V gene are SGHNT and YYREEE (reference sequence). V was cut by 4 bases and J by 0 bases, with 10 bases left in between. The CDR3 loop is CASSREIATNEKLFF. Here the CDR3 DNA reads TGTGCCAGCAGCCGAGAGATAGCAACTAATGAAAAACTGTTTTTT.

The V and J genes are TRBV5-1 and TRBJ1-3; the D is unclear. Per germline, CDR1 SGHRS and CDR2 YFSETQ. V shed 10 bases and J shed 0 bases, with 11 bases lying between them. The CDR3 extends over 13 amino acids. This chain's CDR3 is CASIGPSGNTIYF. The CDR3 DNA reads TGCGCCTCGATTGGGCCCTCTGGAAACACCATATATTTT. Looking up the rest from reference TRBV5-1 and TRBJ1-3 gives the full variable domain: KAGVTQTPRYLIKTRGQQVTLSCSPISGHRSVSWYQQTPGQGLQFLFEYFSETQRNKGNFPGRFSGRQFSNSRSEMNVSTLELGDSALYLCASIGPSGNTIYFGEGSWLTVV.

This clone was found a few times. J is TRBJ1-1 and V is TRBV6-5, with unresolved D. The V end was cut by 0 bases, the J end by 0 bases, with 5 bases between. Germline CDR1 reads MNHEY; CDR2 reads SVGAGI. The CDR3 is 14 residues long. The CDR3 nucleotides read TGTGCCAGCAGTTACTCTTTCATGAACACTGAAGCTTTCTTT. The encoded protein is CASSYSFMNTEAFF.

CDR3 nucleotide sequence: TGTGCCAGCAGCTTCTCGGGTTATTACAATGAGCAGTTCTTC. Its protein product is CASSFSGYYNEQFF. J is TRBJ2-1 and V is TRBV7-8; D gene unclear. The germline gives CDR1 SGHVS, CDR2 FQNEAQ. CDR3 length: 14 residues. V was clipped by 3 bases and J by 4 bases, with 10 bases between them. Full variable domain (remainder filled in from reference TRBV7-8 and TRBJ2-1): GAGVSQSPRYKVAKRGQDVALRCDPISGHVSLFWYQQALGQGPEFLTYFQNEAQLDKSGLPSDRFFAERPEGSVSTLKIQRTQQEDSAVYLCASSFSGYYNEQFFGPGTRLTVL.